This TCR beta chain was sequenced in a study of Graves' ophthalmopathy and Graves' hyperthyroidism. Beta-chain TCR CDR3 regions were amplified from RNA transcripts. HTBI primers were employed in first-round RT-PCR, then a second-round multiplex PCR followed. TCRdb recomputed calls from the multiplex PCR reads with MiXCR, one row per CDR3 protein. Of hundreds of thousands of distinct CDR3 sequences in the sample, about 16% were seen once. Concerning this clonotype itself: Its antigen is currently unknown.

Germline lookup yields CDR1 KGHDR and CDR2 SFDVKD. The CDR3 has 16 amino acids. Trimming cost V 4 bases and J 5 bases; bases outside gene matches: 11. Study-wide results and caveats: In separating ophthalmopathy from stable hyperthyroidism, a 13-signature model achieved about 90% sensitivity and about 80% specificity.

The specimen was peripheral blood. The TCR comes from a woman between 18 and 30 years old with stable Graves' hyperthyroidism. This chain uses TRBV24-1 with TRBJ2-5, with 8 bases identical to TRBD1. CDR3 sequence: CATSDSKQGVRETQYF. CDR3 bases: TGTGCCACCAGTGACTCGAAACAGGGGGTGAGGGAGACCCAGTACTTC.